This TCR beta chain originates from a study of T cell responses to AZD1222 COVID-19 vaccine. The study, taken as a whole, reports: Clonal diversity may have been underestimated in mostly white British donors. Seropositive at baseline were only a handful of AZD1222 recipients. Once two AZD1222 doses were given, Spike-specific TCR breadth and depth went up.

As concerns this clone: Its antigen is undetermined.

CDR1 is LNHDA and CDR2 is SQIVND in the germline V gene (reference sequence). Trimming pared 1 base from V and 1 base from J, leaving 7 bases between. This CDR3 spans 14 amino acids. The repertoire was sequenced with immunoSEQ multiplex PCR; TCRdb's copy has only in-frame clones and lacks some. The profile shows about 140,000 clones, around 94% of them singletons. V gene TRBV19 combines with J gene TRBJ1-1, with D uncertain. This clonotype was obtained from an adult who had recovered from COVID-19. The material sequenced was peripheral blood, taken after recovery from COVID-19. DNA of the CDR3: TGTGCCAGTAGTATAGGGGCTGGGAACACTGAAGCTTTCTTT. This codes for CASSIGAGNTEAFF.